Listed below are T cell receptor beta chains from one sample, sequenced in a study of cytomegalovirus exposure and HLA in healthy donors. Profiling relied on immunoSEQ multiplex PCR, and the TCRdb table lists in-frame clones only, not all of them. The table for this sample gives about 150,000 clones. Source material: PBMCs. The receptors derive from a woman between 45 and 65 years old in good health and CMV-seronegative. The CDR3 runs from the conserved cysteine through the conserved F or W. Fields, in order: J gene, V gene, D gene, CDR3 DNA, CDR3 protein. The D gene is left open where the match is weak.

TRBJ1-1 | TRBV5-1 | - | TGCGCCAGCAGCTTGATCGGACACGCGAACACTGAAGCTTTCTTT | CASSLIGHANTEAFF
TRBJ1-1 | TRBV5-1 | - | TGCGCCAGCAGCTCTGCGACAGACACTGAAGCTTTCTTT | CASSSATDTEAFF
TRBJ2-7 | TRBV7-3 | TRBD2 | TGTGCCAGCAGCTTAAACACGGGAGGCGAGCAGTACTTC | CASSLNTGGEQYF
TRBJ2-7 | TRBV28 | - | TGTGCCAGCAGTTTATTAGGTGGTGGGCAGGCCTACGAGCAGTACTTC | CASSLLGGGQAYEQYF
TRBJ2-7 | TRBV19 | - | TGTGCCAGTACCAACTGGAGTGGGGGCGCCGGGTGCGAGCAGTACTTC | CASTNWSGGAGCEQYF
TRBJ2-7 | TRBV4-1 | - | TGCGCCAGCAGCCAAGATTTGGCTAGCGTATCCTACGAGCAGTACTTC | CASSQDLASVSYEQYF
TRBJ1-1 | TRBV6-5 | - | TGTGCCAGCAGTTCATCAGGATATCCGAACACTGAAGCTTTCTTT | CASSSSGYPNTEAFF
TRBJ2-3 | TRBV6-5 | TRBD2 | TGTGCCAGCAGTCCGCTGACTAGCTCGGATACGCAGTATTTT | CASSPLTSSDTQYF
TRBJ2-5 | TRBV7-6 | TRBD2 | TGTGCCAGCAGCGCGACTAGCGGGTCCCAAGAGACCCAGTACTTC | CASSATSGSQETQYF
TRBJ2-7 | TRBV18 | - | TGTGCCAGCTCACCCCAACAACCGGGGGAAACCTACGAGCAGTACTTC | CASSPQQPGETYEQYF
TRBJ2-1 | TRBV5-1 | TRBD2 | TGCGCCAGCAGCTTGGGCTCTAGCGGGGGGATTTTTGGGAATGAGCAGTTCTTC | CASSLGSSGGIFGNEQFF
TRBJ2-5 | TRBV19 | TRBD2 | TGTGCCAGTAGTGGGGGGACTAGCGGGGAGGAAGAGACCCAGTACTTC | CASSGGTSGEEETQYF
TRBJ2-7 | TRBV7-2 | - | TGTGCCAGCAGCCCCGACGCCTTGACATCCTACGAGCAGTACTTC | CASSPDALTSYEQYF
TRBJ1-1 | TRBV6-5 | TRBD1 | TGTGCCAGCAGTCACCACAGGGGGATGAACACTGAAGCTTTCTTT | CASSHHRGMNTEAFF
TRBJ1-1 | TRBV29-1 | - | TGCAGCGTTGAAGGAGATACTGAAGCTTTCTTT | CSVEGDTEAFF
TRBJ1-2 | TRBV9 | TRBD1 | TGTGCCAGCAGCGTATCGGGACAGGGGGCGCGGAGCTATGGCTACACCTTC | CASSVSGQGARSYGYTF
TRBJ2-3 | TRBV11-2 | - | TGTGCCAGCAGCTTAGACAGGGGACCAGATACGCAGTATTTT | CASSLDRGPDTQYF
TRBJ1-5 | TRBV5-6 | TRBD1 | TGTGCCAGCAGCCTTGGGACAGTTAGCAATCAGCCCCAGCATTTT | CASSLGTVSNQPQHF
TRBJ2-1 | TRBV7-8 | TRBD2 | TGTGCCAGCAGCTTACGGACTAGCGGGAGAGATGAGCAGTTCTTC | CASSLRTSGRDEQFF
TRBJ1-2 | TRBV5-6 | TRBD1 | TGTGCCAGCAGCTGGGGCCCGGGACAGGTCTATGGCTACACCTTC | CASSWGPGQVYGYTF
TRBJ2-7 | TRBV21-1 | - | TGTGCCAGCATCAAGGGACTAGCGATCGAGCAGTACTTC | CASIKGLAIEQYF
TRBJ1-3 | TRBV6-5 | - | TGTGCCAGCAGTTACAGGGGTGGAAACACCATATATTTT | CASSYRGGNTIYF
TRBJ1-3 | TRBV4-1 | TRBD1 | TGCGCCAGCACCCCGGACAGGGTGGCGAACACCATATATTTT | CASTPDRVANTIYF
TRBJ1-3 | TRBV30 | TRBD1 | TGTGCCTGGAGCCACCCGGGGACAGCTGGAAACACCATATATTTT | CAWSHPGTAGNTIYF